This T cell receptor beta chain was found in a study of cytomegalovirus exposure and HLA in healthy donors. Findings and limits, study-wide: Near-uniform donor sequencing depth was presumed by presence/absence analyses. For most TCR beta V segments, an earlier analysis put the productive rate at about 90% or about 30% of the time.

It was with 60 Vbeta and 13 Jbeta primers that the PCR ran. Authors' analysis steps: Unique TCR beta chains totaled some 78 million in a later count, with 8.5 million to 12 million of them shared. The data were produced by immunoSEQ multiplex PCR, yet TCRdb's version contains in-frame clones alone and is incomplete. That table gives V, J and clone size, and the DNA gave D and trimming. The sample records around 94,000 clones, more than 70% being singletons. As for this clone: The antigen is undetermined.

Germline V gene sequence: CDR1 KGHSH, CDR2 LQKENI. CDR3 length equals 15 residues. V lost 1 base and J lost 6; bases outside the gene matches: 7. The chain employs TRBV18 and TRBJ2-7, with TRBD1 identical over 9 bases. Material for sequencing was PBMCs. The TCR comes from a male donor in good health and CMV-seropositive. The CDR3 DNA sequence: TGTGCCAGCTCACCACGGGACAGGGAAGGAAGCGAGCAGTACTTC. Translating it yields CASSPRDREGSEQYF.